Sequencing of this T cell receptor beta chain was carried out in a study of identical twins. Regarding the study as a whole: In beta out-of-frame sequences, the excess sharing between twins was weaker. Cross-sectional statistics underpinned the conclusions; the same donors were not followed. Out-of-frame alpha sequences shared between twins exhibited an excess of low generation probability. Zero-insertion analyses might be partly confounded by invariant T cells like MAIT and iNKT.

A single record per CDR3 protein comes from TCRdb applying MiXCR to the 5' RACE reads. Here the sample spans under 500,000 distinct CDR3 sequences, about 13% being singletons. This clonotype was picked up many times. Its antigen is not identified. CDR1 SGHRS and CDR2 YFSETQ come from the germline V gene. The CDR3 length is 14 residues. Trimming at V came to 4 bases and at J to 5 bases, leaving 6 bases not matched to a gene. The same sample was also used in a study of yellow fever vaccine responses in identical twins.

The sequence was obtained from a woman younger than 35 in good health. The sequencing sample was made of CD4+ T cells sorted from blood. The chain couples TRBV5-1 to TRBJ2-1, with 7 bases matching TRBD2. DNA for the CDR3: TGCGCCAGCAGCCCCGGGACTACCAACAATGAGCAGTTCTTC. Amino acids: CASSPGTTNNEQFF.